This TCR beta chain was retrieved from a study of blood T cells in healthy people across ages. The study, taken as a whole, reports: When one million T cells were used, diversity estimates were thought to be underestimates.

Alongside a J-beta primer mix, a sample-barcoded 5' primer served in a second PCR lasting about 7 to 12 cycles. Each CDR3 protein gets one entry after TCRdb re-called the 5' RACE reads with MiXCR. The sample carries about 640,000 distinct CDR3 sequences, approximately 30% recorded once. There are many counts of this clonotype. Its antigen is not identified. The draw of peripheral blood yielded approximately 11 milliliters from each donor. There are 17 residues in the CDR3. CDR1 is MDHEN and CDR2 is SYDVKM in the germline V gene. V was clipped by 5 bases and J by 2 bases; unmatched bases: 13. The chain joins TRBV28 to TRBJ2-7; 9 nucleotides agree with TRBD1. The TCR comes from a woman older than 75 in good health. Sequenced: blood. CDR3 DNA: TGTGCCAGCAGTAAACAAATCCCCGGGACAGGGACCTACGAGCAGTACTTC. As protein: CASSKQIPGTGTYEQYF.